This TCR beta chain originates from a study of T cell repertoires in cytomegalovirus infection. About the research overall: Indicated by public TCR beta signatures were CMV infection and matching HLA type.

TCRdb re-called the reads through MiXCR, storing one row per CDR3 protein. This sample has approximately 200,000 distinct CDR3 sequences, with about 28% found just once. Sequenced input: PBMCs. The TCR was taken from a human donor in good health (CMV status not recorded). Some clones in this sample may be carry-over from other donors' samples.

The CDR3 reads CASRGLAVPPGELFF. DNA for the CDR3: TGTGCCAGCAGGGGGCTAGCGGTCCCCCCCGGGGAGCTGTTTTTT. The chain recombines TRBV19 with TRBJ2-2; D perhaps matches TRBD1 (8 bases). V was cut by 9 bases and J by 6 bases, with 20 bases left in between. The CDR3 runs 15 residues. Germline CDR1 and CDR2: LNHDA and SQIVND (reference sequence).